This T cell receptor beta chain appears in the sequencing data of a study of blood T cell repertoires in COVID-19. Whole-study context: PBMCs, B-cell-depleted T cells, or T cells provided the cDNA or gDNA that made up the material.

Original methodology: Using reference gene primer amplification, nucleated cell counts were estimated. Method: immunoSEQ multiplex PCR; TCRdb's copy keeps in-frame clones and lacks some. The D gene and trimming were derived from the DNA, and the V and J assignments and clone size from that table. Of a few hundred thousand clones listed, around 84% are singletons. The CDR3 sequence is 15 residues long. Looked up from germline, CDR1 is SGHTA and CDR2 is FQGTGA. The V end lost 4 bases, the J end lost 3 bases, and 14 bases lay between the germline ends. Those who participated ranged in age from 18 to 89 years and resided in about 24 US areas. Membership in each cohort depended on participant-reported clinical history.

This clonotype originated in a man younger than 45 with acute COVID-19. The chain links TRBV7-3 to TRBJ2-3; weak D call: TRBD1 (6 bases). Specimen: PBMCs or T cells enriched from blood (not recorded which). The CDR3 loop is CASSSTGSVTDTQYF. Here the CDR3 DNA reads TGTGCCAGCAGCTCCACAGGGTCAGTGACAGATACGCAGTATTTT.